A single sample is the source of the 25 T cell receptor beta chains below, sequenced in a study of T cells in Graves' hyperthyroidism and ophthalmopathy. TCR beta CDR3 regions were amplified from RNA transcripts. The HTBI primer set served for first-round RT-PCR of the TCR CDR3. Via MiXCR, TCRdb re-called the multiplex PCR reads, giving one row per CDR3 protein. The repertoire consists of approximately 740,000 distinct CDR3 sequences, with roughly 15% occurring once and the leading ten covering 10%. The sample was blood. These receptors were obtained from a woman aged 18-35 years with Graves' hyperthyroidism.

This chain's CDR3 is CASNQVRIDTQYF. The CDR3 coding sequence is TGTGCCAGCAATCAGGTCCGGATAGATACGCAGTATTTT. The rearrangement joins TRBV2 to TRBJ2-3; D gene unclear. From germline, CDR1 is SNHLY and CDR2 FYNNEI. This CDR3 region has 13 residues. With 7 bases removed from V and 5 bases from J, the gap between germline ends came to 13 bases.

This clonotype turned up a few times. The J gene is TRBJ2-1, the V gene TRBV20-1, with 13 bases matching TRBD2. With 2 bases clipped from V and 10 bases from J, the junction kept 8 bases outside the gene matches. This CDR3 contains 15 residues. Germline V CDR1 and CDR2: DFQATT, SNEGSKA (reference sequence). The chain's CDR3 is CSARRPGLAGTEQFF. The CDR3 region has the DNA TGCAGTGCTAGACGGCCGGGACTAGCGGGAACCGAGCAGTTCTTC.

A few counts support this clonotype. The V gene is TRBV15, the J gene TRBJ1-5, with TRBD1 identical over 11 bases. CDR1 is LNHNV and CDR2 is YYDKDF in the germline V gene (reference sequence). V lost 5 bases, J lost 10 bases, and 10 bases stayed unmatched. The CDR3 contains 15 residues. The CDR3 here is CATSGPGTGGDPQHF. The CDR3 DNA reads TGTGCCACCAGCGGGCCCGGGACAGGGGGTGATCCCCAGCATTTT.

This clonotype has a handful of counts. The J gene is TRBJ1-1, the V gene TRBV19; D is undetermined. Germline values: CDR1 LNHDA, CDR2 SQIVND (reference sequence). The CDR3 length is 12 residues. Trimming took 5 bases from V and 3 from J, leaving 7 bases between them. The CDR3 sequence: CASSVRDTEAFF. CDR3 nucleotide sequence: TGTGCCAGTAGTGTTCGAGACACTGAAGCTTTCTTT.

This clonotype was picked up a small number of times. The chain joins TRBV29-1 to TRBJ2-3; no reliable D call. V dropped 1 base and J dropped 11 bases, with 13 bases sitting between them. Per the germline V gene, CDR1 is SQVTM and CDR2 is ANQGSEA. This CDR3 has 12 residues. CDR3 DNA: TGCAGCGTTGAAGGGGTCAGCGTTTTGCAGTATTTT. Encoded protein: CSVEGVSVLQYF.

This clonotype occurred a few times. This chain joins TRBV20-1 and TRBJ2-1; 7 bases map to TRBD2. V trimming: 6 bases; J trimming: 3 bases; junction bases outside the gene matches: 8. There are 14 residues in the CDR3. Germline V gene sequence: CDR1 DFQATT, CDR2 SNEGSKA (reference sequence). DNA of the CDR3: TGCAGTGCCGAGGGGCGGGAGATCTACAATGAGCAGTTCTTC. Its translation is CSAEGREIYNEQFF.

There are a few counts of this clonotype. The CDR3 DNA reads TGTGCCAGCAGCGGGGGCCGACTCAGAAAAGACACAGATACGCAGTATTTT. It specifies CASSGGRLRKDTDTQYF. The chain employs TRBV7-9 and TRBJ2-3, with TRBD1 as a possible D gene (6 bases). Looked up from germline, CDR1 is SEHNR and CDR2 is FQNEAQ (reference sequence). The CDR3 spans 17 residues. V lost 5 bases and J 2 bases, leaving 20 bases between the germline ends.

This clonotype was counted a few times. The chain combines TRBV20-1 with TRBJ2-1; 8 nucleotides align to TRBD1. The germline V gene has CDR1 DFQATT and CDR2 SNEGSKA (reference sequence). This CDR3 is 17 amino acids long. With 0 bases clipped from V and 3 bases from J, the junction kept 10 bases outside the gene matches. The CDR3 region is CSARDINTGGSYNEQFF. The CDR3, as DNA: TGCAGTGCTAGAGATATCAATACAGGGGGGAGCTACAATGAGCAGTTCTTC.

There are many counts of this clonotype. The genes are TRBV28 and TRBJ2-3; 7 bases match TRBD1. Per the germline V gene, CDR1 is MDHEN and CDR2 is SYDVKM. V trimming: 5 bases; J trimming: 1 base; junction bases outside the gene matches: 9. The CDR3 has 16 residues. CDR3 sequence (DNA): TGTGCCAGCAGTCCACAGGGGATGCCCGGCACAGATACGCAGTATTTT. Its translation: CASSPQGMPGTDTQYF. Using reference TRBV28 and TRBJ2-3 for the parts outside the CDR3, the full variable domain is DVKVTQSSRYLVKRTGEKVFLECVQDMDHENMFWYRQDPGLGLRLIYFSYDVKMKEKGDIPEGYSVSREKKERFSLILESASTNQTSMYLCASSPQGMPGTDTQYFGPGTRLTVL.

The rearrangement joins TRBV6-1 to TRBJ2-6, with a weak D call TRBD1 (5 bases). Germline V lookup: CDR1 MNHNS, CDR2 SASEGT. V shed 6 bases and J shed 0 bases, with 12 bases lying between them. CDR3 size: 16 residues. This CDR3 reads CASSLQGDSGANVLTF. DNA for the CDR3: TGTGCCAGCAGCCTCCAAGGGGACTCTGGGGCCAACGTCCTGACTTTC.

In this sample, this clonotype turned up a few times. This chain joins TRBV6-5 and TRBJ2-7; TRBD1 matches 9 bases. CDR3 length equals 13 residues. The junction had 7 bases not matched to a gene; V was cut back by 4 bases and J by 9 bases. Germline lookup yields CDR1 MNHEY and CDR2 SVGAGI. The CDR3 DNA sequence: TGTGCCAGCAGTTTTCCGGGACAGGGTTCGCAGTACTTC. Translation: CASSFPGQGSQYF.

This clonotype was found many times. The chain joins TRBV7-2 to TRBJ2-3; 10 nucleotides line up with TRBD2. The ends lost 0 bases at V and 7 bases at J; junction bases unmatched: 7. From germline, CDR1 is SGHTA and CDR2 FQGNSA. This CDR3 region has 16 residues. In nucleotides, the CDR3 is TGTGCCAGCAGCTTAGCGAGCGGGAGGGCCAGGAATACGCAGTATTTT. It specifies CASSLASGRARNTQYF.

In this sample, this clonotype turned up many times. The genes are TRBV2 and TRBJ1-6, with unresolved D. Trimming cost V 6 bases and J 6 bases, with 9 bases left between them. CDR1 and CDR2 (germline): SNHLY, FYNNEI. The CDR3 runs 13 residues. In DNA, the CDR3 is TGTGCCAGCAGGGGCACCATTAATTCACCCCTCCACTTT. It codes for CASRGTINSPLHF.

This clonotype came up many times. The chain links TRBV11-2 to TRBJ1-4; no reliable D call. CDR3 length: 13 amino acids. The V and J ends lost 4 bases and 5 bases respectively, with 8 bases between them. CDR1 and CDR2 (germline): SGHAT, FQNNGV. DNA of the CDR3: TGTGCCAGCAGCTCTAGGGCCAATGAAAAACTGTTTTTT. Translation gives CASSSRANEKLFF.

This clonotype was counted ten times or more. V is TRBV24-1 and J is TRBJ2-5, with unresolved D. CDR1 is KGHDR and CDR2 is SFDVKD in the germline V gene. V gave up 4 bases and J gave up 4 bases, with 12 bases separating them. This CDR3 is 14 amino acids long. The CDR3 DNA reads as TGTGCCACCAGTGAGTCTGGGCCTATAGAGACCCAGTACTTC. This gives the protein CATSESGPIETQYF.

The chain recombines TRBV7-3 with TRBJ2-7, with D possibly TRBD2 on 5 matching bases. CDR3 length: 15 amino acids. V was shortened by 5 bases and J by 0 bases, with 14 bases between the two germline ends. Germline V lookup: CDR1 SGHTA, CDR2 FQGTGA. In nucleotides, the CDR3 is TGTGCCAGCAGCCCGGAGGACTCCCGCTCCTACGAGCAGTACTTC. Translation gives CASSPEDSRSYEQYF.

Only a few counts were recorded for this clonotype. The gene calls are TRBV19 and TRBJ2-2; TRBD2 aligns across 13 bases. There are 17 residues in the CDR3. Germline assignment: CDR1 LNHDA and CDR2 SQIVND (reference sequence). Trimming cost V 5 bases and J 6 bases; bases outside gene matches: 9. DNA of the CDR3: TGTGCCAGTAGTTCACGACTAGCGGGAGGTTTATCCGGGGAGCTGTTTTTT. It encodes CASSSRLAGGLSGELFF.

This clonotype has a count of ten or more. CDR3 in DNA: TGTGCCAGCAGTGAAGGAGGAGGGAGGGCCTACGAGCAGTACTTC. It encodes CASSEGGGRAYEQYF. The genes are TRBV2 and TRBJ2-7, with 7 bases that match TRBD2. CDR3 length: 15 residues. Germline assignment: CDR1 SNHLY and CDR2 FYNNEI. V dropped 1 base and J dropped 2; count of bases not matched to a gene: 5.

This clonotype came up a few times. The chain links TRBV24-1 to TRBJ1-2; unclear D gene. Looked up from germline, CDR1 is KGHDR and CDR2 is SFDVKD. The CDR3 length is 12 residues. Trimming removed 1 base at V and 8 bases at J, with 7 bases between. CDR3 sequence: CATSDFKRGYTF. The CDR3 DNA is TGTGCCACCAGTGATTTCAAACGCGGCTACACCTTC.

At least ten counts were recorded for this clonotype. V gene TRBV7-2 combines with J gene TRBJ2-7; perhaps TRBD2 as D (5 bases). In germline, CDR1 is SGHTA, CDR2 FQGNSA. This CDR3 is 15 amino acids long. The V end lost 6 bases, the J end lost 1 base, and 16 bases lay between the germline ends. The CDR3 coding sequence is TGTGCCAGCAGGAGGAACGGTCGGGGTTCCTACGAGCAGTACTTC. Translated, it gives CASRRNGRGSYEQYF.

This clonotype occurred once. This rearrangement joins TRBV6-2 or TRBV6-3 to TRBJ1-1; D ambiguous. The length of the CDR3 is 13 residues. The V end was cut by 8 bases, the J end by 4 bases, with 14 bases between. Looked up from germline, CDR1 is MNHEY and CDR2 is SVGEGT. CDR3 in amino acids: CASGRTTATEAFF. CDR3 bases: TGTGCCAGCGGTCGTACTACGGCCACTGAAGCTTTCTTT.

In this sample, this clonotype turned up many times. This sequence joins TRBV28 and TRBJ1-2; 12 bases fit TRBD1. CDR3 length: 14 residues. V dropped 10 bases and J dropped 3; count of bases not matched to a gene: 6. Germline lookup yields CDR1 MDHEN and CDR2 SYDVKM. CDR3 in amino acids: CATPGTGGYYGYTF. The CDR3 nucleotides are TGTGCCACCCCCGGGACAGGGGGCTACTATGGCTACACCTTC.

This clonotype came up many times. The gene calls are TRBV7-3 and TRBJ2-1; D is unclear. Germline V lookup: CDR1 SGHTA, CDR2 FQGTGA. The CDR3 extends over 14 amino acids. V lost 3 bases and J lost 0, with 6 bases in between. In DNA, the CDR3 is TGTGCCAGCAGCTTGCGTGCCTCCTACAATGAGCAGTTCTTC. This codes for CASSLRASYNEQFF.

The J gene is TRBJ2-1, the V gene TRBV6-1; D uncertain. CDR1 and CDR2 (germline): MNHNS, SASEGT. Between the trimmed V and J ends, which lost 10 bases and 8 bases, there was a span of 12 bases. CDR3 length: 11 residues. This CDR3 is CAIGFMHEQFF. Written as DNA, the CDR3 is TGTGCCATCGGGTTTATGCATGAGCAGTTCTTC.

This clonotype was picked up many times. The rearrangement joins TRBV12-3 or TRBV12-4 to TRBJ1-2, with a possible D match to TRBD1 (5 bases). CDR3 length: 14 amino acids. The germline V and J ends were trimmed by 4 bases and 2 bases, with 11 bases remaining between them. CDR3 sequence reads: CASSWAGGNYGYTF. CDR3 nucleotide sequence: TGTGCCAGCAGTTGGGCCGGGGGGAACTATGGCTACACCTTC.